Listed here are 10 T cell receptor beta chains from one sample, sequenced in a study of shared clonotypes between healthy human individuals. This table comes from immunoSEQ multiplex PCR, and its TCRdb copy is limited to in-frame clones, with some not included. The sample shows roughly 2 million clones, approximately 95% of them seen only once. The sample consisted of naive CD4+ T cells sorted from blood. The subset: CD45RA+ positively selected. The origin of the receptors is a young man in good health.

This chain joins TRBV28 and TRBJ2-3; D perhaps matches TRBD2 (6 bases). The CDR3 sequence is 16 residues long. The V end was cut by 6 bases, the J end by 2 bases, with 18 bases between. Per the germline V gene, CDR1 is MDHEN and CDR2 is SYDVKM. CDR3 bases: TGTGCCAGCAGGGTGGGTGGAGGGCCGTACACAGATACGCAGTATTTT. This sequence encodes CASRVGGGPYTDTQYF.

CDR3 bases: TGTGCCAGCAGACCCGATAGGACAGGGGGAATAACTGAAGCTTTCTTT. As protein: CASRPDRTGGITEAFF. The chain recombines TRBV6-6 with TRBJ1-1; TRBD1 matches at 10 bases. V lost 6 bases, J lost 5 bases, and 12 bases stayed unmatched. Germline CDR1 and CDR2: MNHNY and SVGAGI (reference sequence). The CDR3 length is 16 residues.

V usage is TRBV14 and J usage is TRBJ2-5; D gene ambiguous. The CDR3 contains 16 residues. Germline assignment: CDR1 SGHDN and CDR2 FVKESK. The V gene lost 1 base and the J gene lost 0 bases, with 12 bases spanning the gap. CDR3: CASSQGWNTNQETQYF. The DNA of the CDR3 is TGTGCCAGCAGCCAAGGTTGGAACACAAACCAAGAGACCCAGTACTTC.

V is TRBV28 and J is TRBJ2-3; 8 bases fit TRBD2. From germline, CDR1 is MDHEN and CDR2 SYDVKM. The CDR3 sequence is 17 residues long. The trim removed 5 bases at V and 0 bases at J, leaving 10 bases unmatched. The CDR3 protein is CASSLPLAAGSTDTQYF. In DNA, the CDR3 is TGTGCCAGCAGTCTTCCACTAGCGGCAGGGAGCACAGATACGCAGTATTTT.

The genes are TRBV27 and TRBJ1-2, with D uncertain. The CDR3 sequence is 12 residues long. CDR1 is MNHEY and CDR2 is SMNVEV in the germline V gene (reference sequence). V was cut by 7 bases and J by 4 bases, with 10 bases left in between. The CDR3 is CASKDRSYGYTF. Here the CDR3 DNA reads TGTGCCAGCAAGGACCGCTCCTATGGCTACACCTTC.

The chain uses TRBV28 and TRBJ1-1; D not resolved. Per the germline V gene, CDR1 is MDHEN and CDR2 is SYDVKM. The CDR3 extends over 13 amino acids. Trimming pared 5 bases from V and 5 bases from J, leaving 12 bases between. This CDR3 is CASSRSVVTEAFF. The CDR3 coding sequence is TGTGCCAGCAGTAGGTCGGTGGTTACTGAAGCTTTCTTT. Supplemented by reference TRBV28 and TRBJ1-1, the full variable domain reads DVKVTQSSRYLVKRTGEKVFLECVQDMDHENMFWYRQDPGLGLRLIYFSYDVKMKEKGDIPEGYSVSREKKERFSLILESASTNQTSMYLCASSRSVVTEAFFGQGTRLTVV.

The V call is TRBV5-1, the J call TRBJ2-6, with D perhaps matching TRBD2 (6 bases). From germline, CDR1 is SGHRS and CDR2 YFSETQ. The CDR3 extends over 20 amino acids. Trimming cost V 2 bases and J 0 bases, with 21 bases left between them. The chain's CDR3 is CASSFFRPWDWSSGANVLTF. CDR3 DNA: TGCGCCAGCAGCTTTTTTCGACCCTGGGACTGGAGCTCTGGGGCCAACGTCCTGACTTTC.

Regarding this clone: Other nucleotide sequences from this sample produce the same CDR3. This chain joins TRBV28 and TRBJ2-7; D is uncertain. This CDR3 is built from 13 residues. Per the germline V gene, CDR1 is MDHEN and CDR2 is SYDVKM. Trimming removed 5 bases from V and 1 base from J, with 9 bases in between. The CDR3 nucleotides read TGTGCCAGCAGTCATCGGTTTTCCTACGAGCAGTACTTC. As protein: CASSHRFSYEQYF.

V and J are TRBV7-3 and TRBJ2-5; D is ambiguous. Trimming shortened V by 5 bases and J by 1 base, and 11 bases separated the two germline ends. CDR3 length: 14 residues. CDR1 SGHTA and CDR2 FQGTGA come from the germline V gene. The CDR3 reads CASSRTGSQETQYF. In DNA, the CDR3 is TGTGCCAGCAGCCGAACCGGCAGCCAAGAGACCCAGTACTTC.

The V call is TRBV19, the J call TRBJ2-7, with D perhaps TRBD2 (6 bases). Per the germline V gene, CDR1 is LNHDA and CDR2 is SQIVND (reference sequence). The V end lost 3 bases, the J end lost 3 bases, and 12 bases lay between the germline ends. This CDR3 has 14 residues. CDR3 sequence (DNA): TGTGCCAGTAGTATTGAAGGGGAGGTCTACGAGCAGTACTTC. Translating it yields CASSIEGEVYEQYF.